The rows below give T cell receptor beta chains drawn from one sample of a study of Graves' ophthalmopathy and Graves' hyperthyroidism. TCRdb reprocessed the multiplex PCR reads with MiXCR, giving one entry per CDR3 protein. The repertoire includes about 210,000 distinct CDR3 sequences, under 30% of them detected once, and approximately 9.1% sits in the top ten. The material sequenced was peripheral blood. The origin of the receptors is a man aged 45 to 65 with Graves' ophthalmopathy. Both conserved end residues are part of each CDR3. The D gene is left open where the match is weak.

V gene	D gene	CDR3 length	CDR3 protein
TRBV20-1	NA	13	CSAFRGEVNIQYF
TRBV6-1	NA	15	CASNPTGGRRETQYF
TRBV24-1	NA	12	CATSKQGISYTF
TRBV11-2	TRBD1	16	CASSQQTGVSDTEAFF
TRBV3-1	TRBD1	15	CASSHGQGKTGELFF
TRBV6-2/TRBV6-3	NA	16	CASSSLGATFDETQYF
TRBV28	NA	13	CASDTGSGNTIYF
TRBV27	NA	13	CASSSPPPETQYF
TRBV7-9	TRBD2	16	CASSLLPGGPQETQYF
TRBV12-3/TRBV12-4	NA	14	CASSPGGVNQPQHF
TRBV6-5	TRBD1	15	CASRPTGARGETQYF
TRBV28	TRBD2	14	CASSFLSGSYEQYF
TRBV27	NA	13	CASSLTPWETQYF
TRBV5-5	NA	15	CASSQTLGGFYEQYF
TRBV6-2/TRBV6-3	TRBD1	18	CASSYPTGAGTSTSEQYF
TRBV28	TRBD1	14	CASGYGQGVKTQYF
TRBV28	NA	17	CASSPGTGKEGANVLTF
TRBV30	NA	14	CAWRRDSSGNTIYF
TRBV28	TRBD2	15	CASSLEGGVQETQYF
TRBV24-1	NA	15	CATSGADRRGNGYTF
TRBV6-1	TRBD1	13	CASRGTVGSEQYF
TRBV7-8	TRBD2	16	CASSQGGASGTYEQYF
TRBV20-1	NA	17	CSARDLSPDRRNQPQHF
TRBV12-3/TRBV12-4	TRBD1	15	CASSMGQSSGNTIYF
TRBV6-1	NA	15	CASSEAGGGYTEAFF
TRBV28	NA	15	CASSFTGLSSYEQYF
TRBV7-2	NA	12	CASSWADYEQYF
TRBV6-2/TRBV6-3	NA	15	CASSYPRWGSYEQYF
TRBV27	NA	14	CASSPPGRTGELFF
TRBV12-3/TRBV12-4	NA	15	CASSLQGHLNTEAFF
TRBV12-3/TRBV12-4	TRBD2	14	CASREAGGNYEQYF
TRBV7-3	NA	13	CASSLRVVGEAFF
TRBV19	NA	12	CAFGDGDYGYTF
TRBV14	TRBD1	16	CASSPTLTGRPYGYTF
TRBV27	NA	14	CASGRMSGAQGYTF
TRBV12-3/TRBV12-4	NA	14	CASSSRDDNTEAFF
TRBV10-2	TRBD2	17	CASTALGGGDPSYEQYF
TRBV6-5	NA	13	CASSYRWNQPQHF
TRBV6-1	NA	16	CASSVTAKPRGTEAFF
TRBV6-2/TRBV6-3	NA	17	CASSYDLSGVRNQPQHF
TRBV28	NA	13	CASSLGANQPQHF
TRBV20-1	NA	14	CSARNPGGGETQYF
TRBV6-2/TRBV6-3	TRBD1	15	CASSPGFLQGYEQYF
TRBV27	NA	15	CASSSHVDEPQDQYF
TRBV6-5	TRBD1	14	CASRSDRALETQYF
TRBV6-1	NA	15	CASSETGLNTGELFF
TRBV9	TRBD1	14	CASSMGTVQNIQYF
TRBV24-1	NA	15	CATSDSSLLRETQYF
TRBV7-2	TRBD1	14	CASSSGTGSDEQYF
TRBV7-2	TRBD2	11	CASSSREAPYF
TRBV27	NA	12	CASRTGANGYTF
TRBV4-2	NA	15	CASSPGGRGANVLTF
TRBV6-1	NA	13	CASSKTGNTEAFF